A selection of T cell receptor beta chains follows, all from one sample in a study of cytomegalovirus exposure and HLA in healthy donors. Sequencing was performed with immunoSEQ multiplex PCR; in TCRdb, only in-frame clones are kept and a portion is missing. The sample consists of roughly 90,000 clones, about 94% of them appearing once. Input material: PBMCs. The receptor source for this set is a woman aged 30 to 39 in good health and CMV-seropositive. Both conserved end residues are part of each CDR3. D genes are given only for firm matches. Clone sizes are given selectively: once, few, many, or a class where the clone is expanded.

TRBV6-6	TRBJ2-1	-	-	CATRDRFYEQFF	TGTGCCACCAGAGACAGGTTCTATGAGCAGTTCTTC
TRBV19	TRBJ2-3	-	TRBD2	CASSVLSGGLTDTQYF	TGTGCCAGTAGTGTACTTAGCGGGGGACTCACAGATACGCAGTATTTT
TRBV4-2	TRBJ2-7	once	-	CASSWGEDGSYEQYF	TGTGCCAGCAGTTGGGGAGAGGACGGATCCTACGAGCAGTACTTC
TRBV7-2	TRBJ2-1	-	-	CASIGPQSGSWGEQFF	TGTGCCAGCATCGGGCCCCAATCCGGGAGTTGGGGTGAGCAGTTCTTC
TRBV28	TRBJ1-1	-	-	CASSFWSRVVFEAFF	TGTGCCAGCAGTTTCTGGTCCAGGGTAGTCTTTGAAGCTTTCTTT
TRBV4-3	TRBJ1-1	-	-	CASSLRRNTEAFF	TGCGCCAGCAGCCTACGGAGGAACACTGAAGCTTTCTTT
TRBV7-2	TRBJ2-1	-	-	CASSPRLDNNEQFF	TGTGCCAGCAGCCCTCGACTAGACAACAATGAGCAGTTCTTC
TRBV28	TRBJ1-1	-	TRBD1	CASLWTGGKAFF	TGTGCCAGCCTGTGGACAGGGGGGAAAGCTTTCTTT
TRBV28	TRBJ1-2	-	-	CASSLRAGYGNYGYTF	TGTGCCAGCAGTTTAAGAGCAGGGTATGGTAACTATGGCTACACCTTC
TRBV19	TRBJ2-7	-	TRBD1	CASRVTGGTYEQYF	TGTGCCAGTAGAGTGACAGGGGGGACCTACGAGCAGTACTTC
TRBV7-2	TRBJ2-1	-	-	CASSSLPESSYNEQFF	TGTGCCAGCAGCTCTCTACCGGAGAGCTCCTACAATGAGCAGTTCTTC
TRBV6-6	TRBJ1-3	-	-	CASSRQGSGAGNTIYF	TGTGCCAGCAGTCGCCAGGGGAGCGGCGCTGGAAACACCATATATTTT
TRBV28	TRBJ1-4	-	-	CASSTGLMNEKLFF	TGTGCCAGCAGTACAGGGTTGATGAATGAAAAACTGTTTTTT
TRBV5-1	TRBJ1-4	-	-	CASSWRAATNEKLFF	TGCGCCAGCAGCTGGCGGGCTGCAACTAATGAAAAACTGTTTTTT
TRBV21-1	TRBJ2-4	-	-	CASSEDMKNIQYF	TGTGCCAGCAGCGAGGACATGAAAAACATTCAGTACTTC
TRBV4-1	TRBJ2-1	-	-	CASRPGGLHNEQFF	TGCGCCAGCAGACCCGGTGGACTCCACAATGAGCAGTTCTTC
TRBV13	TRBJ2-5	-	TRBD1	CASSLGVGTGPQETQYF	TGTGCCAGCAGCTTAGGCGTTGGGACAGGGCCCCAAGAGACCCAGTACTTC
TRBV19	TRBJ1-5	-	-	CASSMGRVGMGNQPQHF	TGTGCCAGTAGTATGGGCAGAGTCGGGATGGGGAATCAGCCCCAGCATTTT
TRBV30	TRBJ2-7	-	TRBD2	CACGLAYEQYF	TGTGCCTGCGGACTAGCCTACGAGCAGTACTTC
TRBV7-2	TRBJ2-1	-	TRBD2	CASNPNAGAYNEQFF	TGTGCCAGCAACCCAAATGCGGGAGCCTACAATGAGCAGTTCTTC
TRBV19	TRBJ2-7	-	TRBD2	CASSDPRDYRGEQYF	TGTGCCAGTAGTGACCCAAGGGACTACCGGGGGGAGCAGTACTTC
TRBV2	TRBJ2-1	-	-	CASSERAGFSYNEQFF	TGTGCCAGCAGTGAACGAGCGGGTTTCTCCTACAATGAGCAGTTCTTC
TRBV27	TRBJ1-3	few	-	CASSSDSLTSGNTIYF	TGTGCCAGCAGTTCGGACAGCCTTACCTCTGGAAACACCATATATTTT
TRBV5-4	TRBJ1-2	-	-	CASSSTRTLNYGYTF	TGTGCCAGCAGCTCAACACGGACACTTAACTATGGCTACACCTTC
TRBV28	TRBJ2-7	-	TRBD1	CASSLYRQGRFPPLYEQYF	TGTGCCAGCAGTTTATACCGACAGGGCCGATTCCCTCCTCTCTACGAGCAGTACTTC
TRBV27	TRBJ2-7	-	-	CASSLGGYSYEQYF	TGTGCCAGCAGTTTAGGAGGTTACTCCTACGAGCAGTACTTC
TRBV4-3	TRBJ2-2	-	-	CASSQDVDRDGELFF	TGCGCCAGCAGCCAAGATGTTGACCGGGACGGGGAGCTGTTTTTT
TRBV28	TRBJ1-5	-	-	CASSFSGRNQPQHF	TGTGCCAGCAGTTTTTCGGGTCGCAATCAGCCCCAGCATTTT
TRBV2	TRBJ2-1	-	-	CASSDNFIDEQFF	TGTGCCAGCAGTGATAATTTTATAGATGAGCAGTTCTTC
TRBV6-6	TRBJ1-2	-	TRBD1	CASRVTGTAYGYTF	TGTGCCAGCAGGGTAACCGGGACAGCCTATGGCTACACCTTC
TRBV4-3	TRBJ1-2	-	-	CASSQGRTVLNYGYTF	TGCGCCAGCAGCCAGGGTCGGACAGTTCTGAACTATGGCTACACCTTC